The text below deals with one T cell receptor beta chain. Its target antigen remains unknown. Base qualities are not at hand, and no much larger clone is one base apart. Systemically healthy Caucasian individuals from Russia, 39 in total and aged about 6 to 95 years, were included as donors. Approximately 10 milliliters of peripheral blood were collected from each donor into EDTA-treated Vacutainer tubes. Ficoll-Paque density-gradient centrifugation was used to isolate PBMCs, with at least 6 million obtained per sample. Total RNA was extracted from PBMCs with Trizol reagent, with at least 5 micrograms obtained per sample. The percentages of naive CD45RAhigh/CD27high T cells were determined by flow cytometry on a PBMC aliquot from every donor. Library method: 5' RACE. For sequencing, an Illumina HiSeq 2500 was employed. A second PCR of about 7 to 12 cycles was performed with a sample-barcoded 5' primer and a J-beta primer mix. Each TCR beta cDNA molecule received a unique molecular identifier from a template-switch 5' adaptor carrying 12 random nucleotides. At least 2.5 million CDR3-containing paired-end reads were obtained from each sample. First-strand cDNA synthesis was performed from all RNA using the Mint cDNA synthesis kit, with priming by a TRBC-specific oligonucleotide. After uracil-DNA glycosylase treatment, a first 18-cycle PCR used universal primers M1SS and BC2_uni_R on all cDNA. The authors' analysis ran thus. For normalization, 1 million high-quality reads, each with a distinct molecular identifier, were randomly selected from each sample. Instead of being binned into consensus sequences, reads with shared molecular identifiers were discarded. CDR3 identification, clonotype clustering and error correction used MiTCR with a Q25 quality threshold and the strictest error-elimination algorithm. Lower-bound total TCR beta diversity was estimated with a nonparametric unseen species model using Euler transformation. TCRdb cleaned the public reads at Q25 with fastp, built clones with MiXCR and kept in-frame beta chains. Rows merge per CDR3 protein into single entries with the most common DNA and genes. For this entry, the V and J calls and clone size follow TCRdb and not the study's own pipeline. The sample records about 580,000 distinct CDR3 sequences, more than 45% of which are singletons. The top ten clones comprise about 26% of the sample.

The sample originates from a study of blood T cells in healthy people across ages (dated by TCRdb to the mid-2010s). Some background on the complete study: In model experiments, template switching captured about one uniquely barcoded TCR beta cDNA molecule for every two T cells. To avoid experimental bias, donors of different ages were distributed randomly across sequencing lanes. Using the same blood draw, the study looked at two additional independent replicas of 1 million unique cDNA reads for two donors, one aged 18 to 30 and the other aged 80 or older. Age-related changes in TCR beta repertoire diversity were measured in the study by deep sequencing normalized with unique cDNA molecular identifiers. Donors were grouped into four age groups: young (average approximately 15 years), middle-aged (39), aged (about 60) and long-lived (about 82).

The cysteine opens and the phenylalanine closes a CDR3 of 14 amino acids. CDR3 DNA is the only sequence kept; it has 42 bases, read in frame from the first base. CDR1 SQVTM and CDR2 ANQGSEA are derived from the germline V gene. Clipping removes 4 bases from V and 3 bases from J, with 6 as the unmatched junction base count. General conclusions and limits of the study: Estimates of total diversity based on one million sequenced T cells were regarded as lower bounds and as underestimates. Compared with the aged group, the long-lived group had more naive CD4+ T cells, fewer expanded clones and increased TCR diversity, suggesting age selection. A strong correlation was found between observed TCR beta diversity and the percentage of naive T cells measured by flow cytometry. Because the CMV infection status of the donors was unknown, age-related changes in expanded clonotypes may potentially have been confounded. Because profiling used bulk unsorted PBMCs, naive and antigen-experienced compartments could not be compared conclusively. As age increased, observed TCR beta diversity per million T cells dropped in a roughly linear way, and a significant reduction was already evident by age around 41.

Source material: blood. This clonotype originated in a man aged 80 or over in good health. The chain uses TRBV29-1 and TRBJ2-7; 10 bases in between match TRBD2. At the DNA level, the sequence is TGCAGCGTTGGCGGGCTAGCGGGGGACTACGAGCAGTACTTC. This is translated as CSVGGLAGDYEQYF.